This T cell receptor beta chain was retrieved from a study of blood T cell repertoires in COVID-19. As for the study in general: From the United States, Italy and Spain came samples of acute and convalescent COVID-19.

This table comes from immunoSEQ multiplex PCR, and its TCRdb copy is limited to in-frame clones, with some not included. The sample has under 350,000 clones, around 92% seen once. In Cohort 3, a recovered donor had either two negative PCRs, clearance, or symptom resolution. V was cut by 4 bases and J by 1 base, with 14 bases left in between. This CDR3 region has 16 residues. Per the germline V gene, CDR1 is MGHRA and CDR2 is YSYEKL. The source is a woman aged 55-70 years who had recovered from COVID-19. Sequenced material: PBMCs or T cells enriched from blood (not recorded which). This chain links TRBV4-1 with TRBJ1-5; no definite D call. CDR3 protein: CASSLRGAGSNQPQHF. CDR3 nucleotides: TGCGCCAGCAGCCTACGAGGAGCGGGAAGCAATCAGCCCCAGCATTTT.